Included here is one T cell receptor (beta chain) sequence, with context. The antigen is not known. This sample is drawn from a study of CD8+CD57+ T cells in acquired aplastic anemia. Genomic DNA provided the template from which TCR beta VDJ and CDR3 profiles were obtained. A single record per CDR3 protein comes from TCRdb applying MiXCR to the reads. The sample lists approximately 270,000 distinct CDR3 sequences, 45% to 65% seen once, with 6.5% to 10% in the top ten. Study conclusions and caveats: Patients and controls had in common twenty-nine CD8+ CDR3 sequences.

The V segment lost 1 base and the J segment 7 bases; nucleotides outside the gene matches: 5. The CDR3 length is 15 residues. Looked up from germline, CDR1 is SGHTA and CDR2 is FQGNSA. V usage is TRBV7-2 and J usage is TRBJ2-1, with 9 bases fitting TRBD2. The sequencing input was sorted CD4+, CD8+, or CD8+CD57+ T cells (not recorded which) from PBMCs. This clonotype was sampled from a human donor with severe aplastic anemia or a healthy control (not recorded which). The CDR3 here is CASSLVAGGENEQFF. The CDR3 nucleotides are TGTGCCAGCAGCTTAGTTGCGGGAGGGGAGAATGAGCAGTTCTTC.